The sequence of this T cell receptor beta chain was determined in a study of monozygotic twins with inflammatory bowel disease. No DNA is given; TCRdb re-called the 5' RACE reads and lists each CDR3 protein once. The sample includes approximately 330,000 distinct CDR3 sequences. The sample consisted of blood. The receptor comes from a human donor with ulcerative colitis or Crohn's disease, or a healthy co-twin of an affected twin (not recorded which).

CDR3 region: CASSQEVVTRPASEQFF. The V gene is TRBV3-1, the J gene TRBJ2-1; TCRdb's assignment of TRBD1 cannot be checked, as there is no DNA. The germline V gene encodes CDR1 LGHDT and CDR2 YNNKEL (reference sequence). The CDR3 loop spans 17 amino acids.